This T cell receptor beta chain was profiled in a study of CD8+CD57+ T cells in acquired aplastic anemia. Study outcomes and limitations: Patients and controls shared around 30 CD8+ CDR3 sequences. Researchers reported that CD8+ Simpson's diversity was not significantly different in patients versus controls.

As regards this clonotype: What it binds is unknown.

Genomic DNA templated the TCR beta VDJ and CDR3 profiling. MiXCR was run by TCRdb on the reads, yielding one entry per CDR3 protein. The sample carries around 80,000 distinct CDR3 sequences, under 80% recorded once. From germline, CDR1 is DFQATT and CDR2 SNEGSKA (reference sequence). There are 15 residues in the CDR3. V lost 3 bases and J 5 bases, leaving 19 bases between the germline ends. The patients chosen for sequencing had shown expansion of CD8+CD57+ cells (detected by flow cytometry). Each patient carried a diagnosis of severe acquired aplastic anemia. The receptor comes from a human donor with aplastic anemia. The sequenced material came from sorted CD4+, CD8+, or CD8+CD57+ T cells (not recorded which) from PBMCs. This chain links TRBV20-1 with TRBJ2-5; a weak D match, TRBD1 (5 bases). The CDR3 bases are TGCAGTGCTAGCCCCCCTAAGGGGCTGGGGGAGACCCAGTACTTC. It codes for CSASPPKGLGETQYF.